The clone carrying this TCR beta chain showed up many times. This record belongs to a study of human T cells and chemical hapten exposure. Per germline, CDR1 KGHSH and CDR2 LQKENI. V gave up 6 bases and J gave up 7 bases, with 12 bases separating them. The CDR3 runs to 12 residues. Per the authors' pipeline: Counting gave a median of roughly 100,000 TCRs per sample, with values ranging from 23,224 to 690,600. TCRdb ran MiXCR on the RACE reads and lists one entry per CDR3 protein. TCRdb assigned the V and J calls; the authors' analysis was not used. In the table there are fewer than 500,000 distinct CDR3 sequences, 4.8% of which are singletons. The time point denotes: patch test 1, 2 weeks after DPC sensitization. Treatment indicated: therapeutic diphenylcyclopropenone sensitization with weekly scalp DPC.

This sample comprised whole blood, obtained in connection with sensitization to the hapten diphenylcyclopropenone (DPC). This TCR derives from a woman between 50 and 59 years old with alopecia areata. Some clones in this sample may be carry-over from other donors' samples. The chain uses TRBV18 and TRBJ1-1, with no clear D. In DNA form, the CDR3 reads TGTGCCAGCTCCGGGATGGAGATTGAAGCTTTCTTT. Its protein is CASSGMEIEAFF. Filled out from reference TRBV18 and TRBJ1-1, the complete variable domain reads NAGVMQNPRHLVRRRGQEARLRCSPMKGHSHVYWYRQLPEEGLKFMVYLQKENIIDESGMPKERFSAEFPKEGPSILRIQQVVRGDSAAYFCASSGMEIEAFFGQGTRLTVV.